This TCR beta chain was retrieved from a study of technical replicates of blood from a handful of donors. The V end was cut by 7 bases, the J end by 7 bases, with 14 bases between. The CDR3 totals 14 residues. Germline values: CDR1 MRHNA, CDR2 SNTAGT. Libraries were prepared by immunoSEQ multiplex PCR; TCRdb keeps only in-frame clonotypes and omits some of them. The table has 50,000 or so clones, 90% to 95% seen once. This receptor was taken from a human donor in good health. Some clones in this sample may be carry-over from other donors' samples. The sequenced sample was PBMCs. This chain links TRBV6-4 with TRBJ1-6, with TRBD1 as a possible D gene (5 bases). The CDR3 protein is CASNRGTANSPLHF. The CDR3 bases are TGTGCCAGCAATCGCGGGACGGCAAATTCACCCCTCCACTTT.